This T cell receptor (beta chain) was recorded in a study of cytomegalovirus exposure and HLA in healthy donors. This CDR3 has 12 amino acids. V was shortened by 4 bases and J by 5 bases, with 8 bases between the two germline ends. Looked up from germline, CDR1 is SNHLY and CDR2 is FYNNEI. PCR employed 60 Vbeta and 13 Jbeta primers. Profiled with immunoSEQ multiplex PCR; TCRdb holds only in-frame clones, not every one. Of about 52,000 clones in the sample, over 60% are singletons; the top ten hold about 9.7%. The TCR comes from a woman between 45 and 65 years old in good health and CMV-seronegative. This chain links TRBV2 with TRBJ2-5; possible D gene TRBD1, 6 bases. Sequencing was performed on PBMCs. The CDR3 sequence: CASSVQGETQYF. The DNA for the CDR3 is TGTGCCAGCAGTGTCCAGGGGGAGACCCAGTACTTC.